This T cell receptor beta chain is from a study of blood T cell repertoires in COVID-19. Study-wide background: Sources were T cells, B-cell-depleted T cells, or PBMCs; the material itself was cDNA or gDNA.

Repertoires were generated with immunoSEQ multiplex PCR, while TCRdb's copy carries only in-frame clones and drops some. The sample holds roughly 100,000 clones; approximately 86% are singletons and the top ten take around 3%. The TCR was taken from a middle-aged man with active or convalescent COVID-19. Sequencing input: peripheral blood.

This chain's CDR3 is CASSFTEQETQYF. DNA of the CDR3: TGCGCCAGCAGCTTCACAGAGCAAGAGACCCAGTACTTC. The chain recombines TRBV5-1 with TRBJ2-5; D gene uncertain. Trimming stripped 2 bases from V and 2 bases from J, with 7 bases between. This CDR3 is 13 amino acids long. The germline V gene has CDR1 SGHRS and CDR2 YFSETQ.